One sample yielded the 2 T cell receptor beta chains listed below, sequenced in a study of multiple sclerosis patients with progressive multifocal leukoencephalopathy. TCRdb's table, derived via immunoSEQ multiplex PCR, lists solely in-frame clones and lacks some. This sample has about 30,000 clones, with roughly 91% found just once. The time point here: five to six months of natalizumab therapy. Sequencing used PBMCs, obtained from a patient treated with natalizumab. These receptors all come from a human donor with multiple sclerosis.

The chain joins TRBV29-1 to TRBJ2-5; tentatively, D is TRBD1 (6 bases). The DNA end is more similar to TRBJ2-7, so the J call may be wrong. Germline V gene sequence: CDR1 SQVTM, CDR2 ANQGSEA. This CDR3 region has 16 residues. CDR3 DNA: TGCAGCGTATCAGGGGCGGGCCAGGGGTTAGAGTACGAGCAGTACTTC. Protein: CSVSGAGQGLEYEQYF.

The rearrangement links TRBV4-3 to TRBJ1-2, with 8 bases identical to TRBD1. Germline lookup yields CDR1 LGHNA and CDR2 YSLEER. The CDR3 extends over 14 amino acids. After removal of 4 bases from V and 4 bases from J, the junction contained 5 bases not matched to a gene. The CDR3 DNA follows: TGCGCCAGCAGCCGTGAACAGGGGGGCTATGGCTACACCTTC. Amino acids: CASSREQGGYGYTF.